A selection of T cell receptor beta chains follows, all from one sample in a study of cytomegalovirus exposure and HLA in healthy donors. Sequencing was performed with immunoSEQ multiplex PCR; in TCRdb, only in-frame clones are kept and a portion is missing. The sample carries roughly 120,000 clones, 88% recorded once. Input material: PBMCs. The receptors derive from a woman between 18 and 30 years old in good health and CMV-seropositive. CDR3s include the opening cysteine and the closing phenylalanine or tryptophan.

TRBJ2-1,TRBV15,CATSSPGLAVNEQFF
TRBJ2-1,TRBV6-5,CASSYSTSGKGEQFF
TRBJ2-7,TRBV18,CASSPEAAVSSYEQYF
TRBJ1-2,TRBV2,CASSSNPGQADYGYTF
TRBJ1-1,TRBV27,CASSLSRGGTEAFF
TRBJ2-5,TRBV7-9,CASSLSGAETQYF
TRBJ2-7,TRBV5-6,CASSSGGAGGWGVDEQYF
TRBJ2-3,TRBV19,CASTSIRDSPDTQYF
TRBJ2-2,TRBV14,CASSRQGVNTGELFF
TRBJ2-2,TRBV28,CASSAGTGGTGELFF
TRBJ2-5,TRBV18,CASSPLSSGETQYF
TRBJ2-7,TRBV9,CASSSGTASYEQYF
TRBJ1-1,TRBV6-6,CASSIQVNTEAFF
TRBJ1-4,TRBV6-6,CASSRPQGGYVKLFF
TRBJ1-6,TRBV13,CASSLGQGASPLHF
TRBJ2-6,TRBV27,CASSPRLNSGANVLTF
TRBJ1-5,TRBV30,CAWSVTGDQPQHF
TRBJ2-1,TRBV4-3,CASSLSYNEQFF
TRBJ2-7,TRBV6-5,CASSYSYRDRVDEQYF
TRBJ1-4,TRBV5-1,CASSRDRGVRKLFF
TRBJ2-7,TRBV7-9,CASSPATGILRYEQYF
TRBJ2-5,TRBV10-3,CAISEPASGRVAQYF
TRBJ1-1,TRBV27,CASSLGGLSPNTEAFF
TRBJ1-5,TRBV6-5,CASSLRYPNQPQHF
TRBJ1-1,TRBV7-8,CASSYPGQRVMNTEAFF
TRBJ2-4,TRBV30,CAWSTGAVGNIQYF
TRBJ1-3,TRBV4-2,CASSRDRAGNTIYF
TRBJ1-1,TRBV18,CASSPRTEAFF
TRBJ2-7,TRBV9,CASSVFGGTGINEQYF
TRBJ2-1,TRBV7-6,CASSLESGEQFF
TRBJ2-4,TRBV2,CASSEQEGPGANIQYF
TRBJ1-5,TRBV6-5,CASSSSSNQPQHF
TRBJ2-3,TRBV6-5,CASRRGQGADTQYF
TRBJ2-3,TRBV7-2,CASSLRDGLVFQNTQYF
TRBJ1-3,TRBV5-6,CASSSPRDSHSGNTIYF
TRBJ2-1,TRBV21-1,CASSYELAGYNEQFF
TRBJ1-5,TRBV19,CASSTARVRQPQHF
TRBJ1-1,TRBV4-2,CASSQGPGNTEAFF
TRBJ1-3,TRBV2,CASTSTGGRNTIYF
TRBJ1-2,TRBV27,CASSLNSAYGYTF
TRBJ2-3,TRBV5-4,CASIPSGGAPDTQYF
TRBJ2-1,TRBV15,CATSTRGGNEQFF
TRBJ1-2,TRBV18,CASSLDRDRGQIYGYTF
TRBJ1-4,TRBV11-3,CASSSNSGVEGGDEKLFF
TRBJ2-7,TRBV11-3,CASSPPQGDEQYF
TRBJ2-7,TRBV28,CASTTAGTPSYEQYF
TRBJ2-5,TRBV4-1,CASSQRTSGGYGETQYF
TRBJ1-1,TRBV25-1,CASSVGGTVFNTEAFF
TRBJ1-1,TRBV4-2,CASSRGQGKSAEAFF
TRBJ1-6,TRBV5-1,CASSLGQGSYNSPLHF
TRBJ2-5,TRBV5-1,CASSLAGLAGGPETQYF
TRBJ2-7,TRBV9,CASSEASGRTYEQYF
TRBJ1-2,TRBV9,CASSAGGGNGYTF
TRBJ1-2,TRBV18,CASSPGHGQYGYTF